The TCR beta chain under discussion was sequenced for a study of blood T cell repertoires in COVID-19. Across the whole study: The cDNA or gDNA used as material had been derived from T cells, B-cell-depleted T cells, or PBMCs.

CDR3 length equals 20 residues. The V gene's germline CDR1 is SGHAT and CDR2 FQNNGV. Trimming removed 0 bases from V and 2 bases from J; junction bases left unmatched: 13. Researchers sorted participants into cohorts using their self-reported clinical history. The data were produced by immunoSEQ multiplex PCR, yet TCRdb's version contains in-frame clones alone and is incomplete. This table holds about 250,000 clones, roughly 85% found once. V gene TRBV11-2 combines with J gene TRBJ2-7; 13 nucleotides agree with TRBD2. The TCR originated in a woman in her forties or fifties with acute COVID-19. The sequencing sample was made of PBMCs or T cells enriched from blood (not recorded which). CDR3 DNA sequence: TGTGCCAGCAGCTTAGATCATGGACTAGCGGGGGCCTCAGAGACCTACGAGCAGTACTTC. It specifies CASSLDHGLAGASETYEQYF.